Following are 6 T cell receptor beta chains from one sample sequenced in a study of naive and memory T cell subsets. TCR cDNA received a 3' ligated oligonucleotide that carried a UMI. Four PCR rounds used nested alpha and beta constant region primers plus the SP2 primer. One entry per CDR3 protein, called by TCRdb with MiXCR from the 5' RACE reads. The table has tens of thousands of distinct CDR3 sequences, about 7.2% seen once; the top ten hold about 9.8%. Receptors originate from a male donor in good health.

This chain links TRBV12-3 or TRBV12-4 with TRBJ1-3; unclear D gene. This CDR3 has 15 amino acids. Trimming left V 7 bases short and J 0 bases short, with 13 bases between. The CDR3 DNA reads TGTGCCAGCACCCTCCTTGCAGCCTCTGGAAACACCATATATTTT. It translates to CASTLLAASGNTIYF.

This chain uses TRBV10-2 with TRBJ2-7; D tentatively reads TRBD1 or TRBD2 (5 bases each). This CDR3 has 15 residues. Per germline, CDR1 WSHSY and CDR2 SAAADI. Trimming removed 7 bases from V and 0 bases from J, with 16 bases in between. The CDR3 DNA reads as TGCGCCAGCAAAGGGGCGGGTTCCGACTCCTACGAGCAGTACTTC. Amino acid sequence: CASKGAGSDSYEQYF.

This clonotype was counted ten times or more. The chain employs TRBV12-3 or TRBV12-4 and TRBJ2-3, with TRBD2 identical over 8 bases. This CDR3 spans 16 amino acids. V was clipped by 4 bases and J by 0 bases; unmatched bases: 6. CDR3 nucleotides: TGTGCCAGCAGTTCCCGGGGGGGCATCAGCACAGATACGCAGTATTTT. The encoded protein is CASSSRGGISTDTQYF.

The rearrangement joins TRBV19 to TRBJ2-1; tentatively, D is TRBD1 (5 bases). Trimming cost V 10 bases and J 6 bases, with 13 bases left between them. Germline V gives CDR1 LNHDA, CDR2 SQIVND (reference sequence). This CDR3 is 12 amino acids long. The CDR3 loop reads CATRQGRNEQFF. As DNA, the CDR3 is TGTGCCACACGCCAGGGTCGCAATGAGCAGTTCTTC.

This clonotype showed up many times. The chain carries TRBV7-2 and TRBJ2-1; 7 bases line up with TRBD2. The CDR3 extends over 15 amino acids. V was clipped by 1 base and J by 9 bases; unmatched bases: 9. Germline V gene sequence: CDR1 SGHTA, CDR2 FQGNSA. CDR3 loop: CASSLGSAGVVEQFF. In DNA, the CDR3 is TGTGCCAGCAGCTTAGGTTCGGCGGGAGTCGTTGAGCAGTTCTTC.

This rearrangement joins TRBV4-1 to TRBJ2-7; D is possibly TRBD1 (6 bases). Trimming cost V 3 bases and J 2 bases, with 14 bases left between them. This CDR3 region has 15 residues. Germline loops: CDR1 MGHRA, CDR2 YSYEKL. The CDR3 region is CASSQDGGAAYEQYF. In DNA form, the CDR3 reads TGCGCCAGCAGCCAGGATGGGGGCGCGGCCTACGAGCAGTACTTC.